The next 14 T cell receptor beta chains were all read from a single sample in a study of shared clonotypes between healthy human individuals. Generated by immunoSEQ multiplex PCR, the TCRdb table keeps only in-frame clones and is missing some. The data show roughly 2.5 million clones, roughly 92% seen once. Sample: naive CD4+ T cells sorted from blood. Regarding subset: CD45RA+ positively selected. Receptor source: a young man in good health.

The genes are TRBV7-8 and TRBJ2-1, with 7 bases aligning to TRBD1. This CDR3 has 16 amino acids. J lost 0 bases, V lost 3 bases, and 5 bases had no gene match. Germline CDR1 reads SGHVS; CDR2 reads FQNEAQ. The CDR3 region is CASSFAGTDSYNEQFF. In DNA, the CDR3 is TGTGCCAGCAGCTTTGCCGGGACAGACTCCTACAATGAGCAGTTCTTC.

The chain links TRBV4-1 to TRBJ1-4, with TRBD1 matching 9 bases. The CDR3 covers 15 residues. V was pared by 4 bases and J by 5 bases, with 5 bases of the junction left unmatched. The germline V gene has CDR1 MGHRA and CDR2 YSYEKL. This chain's CDR3 is CASSRDGTGNEKLFF. The CDR3 DNA reads as TGCGCCAGCAGCCGAGACGGGACAGGGAATGAAAAACTGTTTTTT.

The rearrangement joins TRBV19 to TRBJ1-5; 8 positions match TRBD1. CDR1 and CDR2 from the germline V gene are LNHDA and SQIVND (reference sequence). The V gene end was trimmed by 2 bases and the J gene end by 0 bases; junction bases not matched to a gene: 6. The CDR3 totals 17 residues. CDR3 in amino acids: CASSIFQGARSNQPQHF. DNA for the CDR3: TGTGCCAGTAGTATATTTCAGGGGGCCCGTAGCAATCAGCCCCAGCATTTT.

This sequence joins TRBV7-2 and TRBJ1-1, with D possibly matching TRBD1 (5 bases). Germline loops: CDR1 SGHTA, CDR2 FQGNSA. The CDR3 contains 16 residues. V lost 5 bases to trimming and J lost 0 bases, with 16 bases between them. This CDR3 is CASSKFQGGMNTEAFF. As DNA, the CDR3 is TGTGCCAGCAGCAAATTTCAGGGAGGCATGAACACTGAAGCTTTCTTT.

This chain connects TRBV6-6 to TRBJ2-1; 7 bases are shared with TRBD1. V dropped 4 bases and J dropped 6; count of bases not matched to a gene: 3. CDR3 size: 13 residues. CDR1 is MNHNY and CDR2 is SVGAGI in the germline V gene (reference sequence). The DNA for the CDR3 is TGTGCCAGCAGTTCCGACAGGGTCAATGAGCAGTTCTTC. Translating it yields CASSSDRVNEQFF.

Concerning this clone: The sample has other DNA sequences that encode this CDR3 too. The rearrangement links TRBV6-6 to TRBJ1-1; D might be TRBD1 (6 bases). CDR3 length: 15 amino acids. From germline, CDR1 is MNHNY and CDR2 SVGAGI (reference sequence). Trimming removed 7 bases from V and 0 bases from J, with 15 bases in between. The CDR3 region has the DNA TGTGCCAGCACCCCGGGAGGGGGTTTGAACACTGAAGCTTTCTTT. This gives the protein CASTPGGGLNTEAFF.

V gene TRBV6-1 combines with J gene TRBJ1-3; D is ambiguous. V was clipped by 4 bases and J by 4 bases, with 2 bases between them. The CDR3 extends over 11 amino acids. Germline CDR1 MNHNS, CDR2 SASEGT. In nucleotides, the CDR3 is TGTGCCAGCAGTGGAGGAAACACCATATATTTT. Amino acid sequence: CASSGGNTIYF.

The rearrangement links TRBV10-3 to TRBJ2-7, with TRBD2 as a possible D gene (5 bases). The CDR3 runs to 13 residues. Germline CDR1 reads ENHRY; CDR2 reads SYGVKD. V was cut by 4 bases and J by 3 bases, with 10 bases left in between. The CDR3: CAISVLEGYEQYF. For the CDR3, the DNA is TGTGCCATCAGTGTCCTAGAGGGCTACGAGCAGTACTTC.

Points on this clone: Other DNA sequences of this sample code for an identical CDR3. The V and J genes are TRBV27 and TRBJ1-1; D gene ambiguous. The length of the CDR3 is 14 residues. The germline V and J ends were trimmed by 3 bases and 5 bases, with 13 bases remaining between them. Germline CDR1 MNHEY, CDR2 SMNVEV (reference sequence). The CDR3 is CASSFDRGGTEAFF. CDR3 sequence (DNA): TGTGCCAGCAGTTTCGACCGGGGTGGGACTGAAGCTTTCTTT.

This chain connects TRBV4-3 to TRBJ2-7, with 9 positions matching TRBD1. This CDR3 has 14 residues. CDR1 is LGHNA and CDR2 is YSLEER in the germline V gene. V gave up 5 bases and J gave up 4 bases; unmatched junction bases: 6. CDR3 nucleotide sequence: TGCGCCAGCAGCGGGGAACAGGGGGCTTACGAGCAGTACTTC. Translation: CASSGEQGAYEQYF.

V usage is TRBV7-9 and J usage is TRBJ2-7, with 12 bases that match TRBD2. Germline values: CDR1 SEHNR, CDR2 FQNEAQ (reference sequence). J lost 6 bases, V lost 5 bases, and 5 bases had no gene match. The CDR3 spans 14 residues. The CDR3 bases are TGTGCCAGCAGCGTTCTAGCGGGAGGGCCCGAGCAGTACTTC. Protein sequence: CASSVLAGGPEQYF.

This chain links TRBV9 with TRBJ2-1; 7 nucleotides agree with TRBD2. J lost 8 bases, V lost 4 bases, and 9 bases had no gene match. In germline, CDR1 is SGDLS, CDR2 YYNGEE. This CDR3 is 14 amino acids long. As DNA, the CDR3 is TGTGCCAGCAGCCCGTCTAGCGGCGTCGATGAGCAGTTCTTC. This encodes CASSPSSGVDEQFF.

The chain has TRBV2 and TRBJ2-7, with D unresolved. The V and J ends lost 7 bases and 6 bases respectively, with 10 bases between them. This CDR3 is 11 amino acids long. CDR1 and CDR2 (germline): SNHLY, FYNNEI. CDR3 nucleotides: TGTGCCAGCACTTCCGCCAGCGAGCAGTACTTC. The encoded protein is CASTSASEQYF.

The chain carries TRBV10-2 and TRBJ1-3; tentative D call: TRBD1 (6 bases). The CDR3 runs 16 residues. Germline V gene data show CDR1 as WSHSY and CDR2 as SAAADI. V lost 3 bases and J 2 bases, leaving 14 bases between the germline ends. The CDR3 nucleotides are TGCGCCAGCAGTGATCTCCCAGGGGTGGCTGGAAACACCATATATTTT. Encoded protein: CASSDLPGVAGNTIYF.